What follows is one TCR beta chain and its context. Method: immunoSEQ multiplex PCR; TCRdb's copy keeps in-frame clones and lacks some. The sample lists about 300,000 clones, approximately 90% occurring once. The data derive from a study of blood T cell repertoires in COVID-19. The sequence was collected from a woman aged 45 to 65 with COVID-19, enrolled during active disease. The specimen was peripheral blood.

CDR3 nucleotide sequence: TGTGCCAGCAGCCGCCAGGATGAGCAGTTCTTC. Protein product: CASSRQDEQFF. This sequence joins TRBV11-2 and TRBJ2-1, with no clear D. From germline, CDR1 is SGHAT and CDR2 FQNNGV. With 5 bases removed from V and 8 bases from J, the gap between germline ends came to 7 bases. This CDR3 has 11 amino acids.